These T cell receptor beta chains were read from a single sample in a study of early T cells in non-severe SARS-CoV-2 infection. TCRdb itself ran the 5' RACE reads through MiXCR, one entry per CDR3 protein. The sample consists of around 27,000 distinct CDR3 sequences, over 8.5% of them appearing once. Source material: whole blood. The receptors here all came from an adult who was a healthcare worker with PCR-confirmed SARS-CoV-2 infection or an uninfected control (not recorded which). CDR3s include the opening cysteine and the closing phenylalanine or tryptophan. Fields, in order: J gene, clone size, V gene, D gene, CDR3 protein, CDR3 DNA. The D gene is left open where the match is weak. Only part of the rows carry a size: once, few, many, or a class if the clone is expanded.

j_call: TRBJ1-4
clone_size: many
v_call: TRBV3-1
d_call: NA
cdr3_aa: CASSQAVGTDEKLFF
cdr3_nt: TGTGCCAGCAGCCAAGCTGTTGGGACGGATGAAAAACTGTTTTTT

j_call: TRBJ2-1
clone_size: many
v_call: TRBV3-1
d_call: TRBD2
cdr3_aa: CASSQEPGGGASYNEQFF
cdr3_nt: TGTGCCAGCAGCCAAGAGCCGGGCGGGGGGGCCTCCTACAATGAGCAGTTCTTC

j_call: TRBJ1-1
clone_size: many
v_call: TRBV27
d_call: NA
cdr3_aa: CASRYGQTNTEAFF
cdr3_nt: TGTGCCAGCCGTTATGGACAGACGAACACTGAAGCTTTCTTT

j_call: TRBJ2-5
clone_size: NA
v_call: TRBV9
d_call: NA
cdr3_aa: CASGGETQYF
cdr3_nt: TGTGCCAGCGGGGGAGAGACCCAGTACTTC

j_call: TRBJ1-6
clone_size: many
v_call: TRBV4-3
d_call: NA
cdr3_aa: CASSLTGTHNSPLHF
cdr3_nt: TGCGCCAGCAGCCTAACGGGCACTCATAATTCACCCCTCCACTTT

j_call: TRBJ1-2
clone_size: NA
v_call: TRBV29-1
d_call: NA
cdr3_aa: CSVVFPARKDYGYTF
cdr3_nt: TGCAGCGTTGTTTTCCCGGCGCGGAAGGACTATGGCTACACCTTC

j_call: TRBJ2-3
clone_size: many
v_call: TRBV29-1
d_call: TRBD1
cdr3_aa: CSAGPGQGADTQYF
cdr3_nt: TGCAGCGCGGGACCGGGACAGGGTGCAGATACGCAGTATTTT

j_call: TRBJ1-5
clone_size: NA
v_call: TRBV25-1
d_call: TRBD1
cdr3_aa: CASSQGVAGNQPQHF
cdr3_nt: TGTGCCAGCAGTCAGGGGGTAGCGGGAAATCAGCCCCAGCATTTT

j_call: TRBJ1-2
clone_size: many
v_call: TRBV6-6
d_call: NA
cdr3_aa: CASEATGKSYGYTF
cdr3_nt: TGTGCCAGCGAAGCAACCGGGAAGAGCTATGGCTACACCTTC

j_call: TRBJ1-1
clone_size: few
v_call: TRBV4-2
d_call: TRBD1
cdr3_aa: CASSRDRGREAFF
cdr3_nt: TGTGCCAGCAGCCGGGACAGGGGCCGTGAAGCTTTCTTT

j_call: TRBJ2-6
clone_size: few
v_call: TRBV4-3
d_call: NA
cdr3_aa: CASSQEPAGSGANVLTF
cdr3_nt: TGCGCCAGCAGCCAAGAACCGGCAGGCTCTGGGGCCAACGTCCTGACTTTC

j_call: TRBJ2-4
clone_size: many
v_call: TRBV6-5
d_call: NA
cdr3_aa: CASSYEPENIQYF
cdr3_nt: TGTGCCAGCAGTTACGAACCGGAAAACATTCAGTACTTC

j_call: TRBJ1-1
clone_size: few
v_call: TRBV29-1
d_call: NA
cdr3_aa: CSARRMGSEVFF
cdr3_nt: TGCAGCGCTCGTCGGATGGGGAGTGAAGTTTTCTTT

j_call: TRBJ2-5
clone_size: many
v_call: TRBV11-2
d_call: NA
cdr3_aa: CASSPQETQYF
cdr3_nt: TGTGCCAGCAGCCCTCAAGAGACCCAGTACTTC

j_call: TRBJ1-6
clone_size: many
v_call: TRBV11-2
d_call: TRBD1
cdr3_aa: CASSLTPGGNSPLHF
cdr3_nt: TGTGCCAGCAGCTTAACCCCAGGGGGTAATTCACCCCTCCACTTT

j_call: TRBJ2-7
clone_size: few
v_call: TRBV7-6
d_call: NA
cdr3_aa: CASSLQGFGDEQYF
cdr3_nt: TGTGCCAGCAGCCTCCAGGGGTTTGGGGACGAGCAGTACTTC

j_call: TRBJ2-5
clone_size: NA
v_call: TRBV6-6
d_call: TRBD1
cdr3_aa: CASSYSGGGGTQYF
cdr3_nt: TGTGCCAGCAGTTACTCAGGGGGCGGAGGGACCCAGTACTTC

j_call: TRBJ2-7
clone_size: NA
v_call: TRBV20-1
d_call: NA
cdr3_aa: CSATGPGDDEQYF
cdr3_nt: TGCAGTGCTACCGGCCCGGGGGATGACGAGCAGTACTTC

j_call: TRBJ1-1
clone_size: few
v_call: TRBV9
d_call: TRBD1
cdr3_aa: CASSAETGQGTEAFF
cdr3_nt: TGTGCCAGCAGCGCCGAGACAGGGCAGGGCACTGAAGCTTTCTTT

j_call: TRBJ2-2
clone_size: NA
v_call: TRBV7-3
d_call: NA
cdr3_aa: CASSLTRNLNTGELFF
cdr3_nt: TGTGCCAGCAGCTTAACAAGAAATTTGAACACCGGGGAGCTGTTTTTT

j_call: TRBJ1-1
clone_size: many
v_call: TRBV24-1
d_call: TRBD1
cdr3_aa: CATSKGQGAGGNTEAFF
cdr3_nt: TGTGCCACCAGTAAAGGACAGGGGGCCGGAGGGAACACTGAAGCTTTCTTT

j_call: TRBJ2-1
clone_size: many
v_call: TRBV29-1
d_call: NA
cdr3_aa: CSVEEDYNEQFF
cdr3_nt: TGCAGCGTTGAAGAGGACTACAATGAGCAGTTCTTC

j_call: TRBJ2-1
clone_size: many
v_call: TRBV4-1
d_call: NA
cdr3_aa: CASSQALGGAPYSYNEQFF
cdr3_nt: TGCGCCAGCAGCCAAGCCCTAGGGGGGGCCCCTTACTCCTACAATGAGCAGTTCTTC

j_call: TRBJ2-1
clone_size: NA
v_call: TRBV11-2
d_call: NA
cdr3_aa: CASSLVSYNEQFF
cdr3_nt: TGTGCCAGCAGCTTAGTCTCCTACAATGAGCAGTTCTTC

j_call: TRBJ2-5
clone_size: many
v_call: TRBV7-9
d_call: TRBD2
cdr3_aa: CASSFLAGQETQYF
cdr3_nt: TGTGCCAGCAGCTTCCTAGCGGGCCAAGAGACCCAGTACTTC

j_call: TRBJ2-2
clone_size: many
v_call: TRBV7-3
d_call: TRBD2
cdr3_aa: CASSSGGATGELFF
cdr3_nt: TGTGCCAGCAGCTCCGGGGGGGCCACCGGGGAGCTGTTTTTT

j_call: TRBJ2-2
clone_size: NA
v_call: TRBV18
d_call: TRBD1
cdr3_aa: CASSPRTGENTGELFF
cdr3_nt: TGTGCCAGCTCACCACGGACAGGCGAGAACACCGGGGAGCTGTTTTTT

j_call: TRBJ2-1
clone_size: few
v_call: TRBV18
d_call: NA
cdr3_aa: CASSPLQGGEQFF
cdr3_nt: TGTGCCAGCTCACCACTGCAGGGTGGTGAGCAGTTCTTC

j_call: TRBJ2-3
clone_size: NA
v_call: TRBV29-1
d_call: NA
cdr3_aa: CSVVQGRSTDTQYF
cdr3_nt: TGCAGCGTTGTTCAAGGGAGAAGCACAGATACGCAGTATTTT

j_call: TRBJ2-7
clone_size: many
v_call: TRBV18
d_call: NA
cdr3_aa: CASSPSTREQYF
cdr3_nt: TGTGCCAGCTCACCATCCACCCGCGAGCAGTACTTC

j_call: TRBJ2-2
clone_size: many
v_call: TRBV20-1
d_call: NA
cdr3_aa: CSARDQQDGELFF
cdr3_nt: TGCAGTGCTAGAGATCAACAGGACGGGGAGCTGTTTTTT

j_call: TRBJ2-7
clone_size: NA
v_call: TRBV6-5
d_call: TRBD2
cdr3_aa: CASSRLAGNYEQYF
cdr3_nt: TGTGCCAGCAGTCGACTAGCGGGGAACTACGAGCAGTACTTC

j_call: TRBJ2-7
clone_size: many
v_call: TRBV5-6
d_call: NA
cdr3_aa: CASSLGLEQYF
cdr3_nt: TGTGCCAGCAGCTTAGGGTTGGAGCAGTACTTC

j_call: TRBJ2-1
clone_size: many
v_call: TRBV7-2
d_call: TRBD2
cdr3_aa: CASSREAGGLNEQFF
cdr3_nt: TGTGCCAGCAGCCGAGAAGCGGGGGGGCTAAATGAGCAGTTCTTC

j_call: TRBJ2-5
clone_size: many
v_call: TRBV14
d_call: NA
cdr3_aa: CASSRTRDKETQYF
cdr3_nt: TGTGCCAGCAGCCGGACCCGGGACAAAGAGACCCAGTACTTC

j_call: TRBJ1-1
clone_size: many
v_call: TRBV10-3
d_call: TRBD1
cdr3_aa: CAISESGQGEAFF
cdr3_nt: TGTGCCATCAGTGAGTCAGGACAGGGAGAAGCTTTCTTT

j_call: TRBJ1-1
clone_size: medium-sized
v_call: TRBV11-1
d_call: NA
cdr3_aa: CASSLRVDTEAFF
cdr3_nt: TGTGCCAGCAGCTTAAGGGTGGACACTGAAGCTTTCTTT

j_call: TRBJ1-1
clone_size: few
v_call: TRBV6-5
d_call: TRBD1
cdr3_aa: CASKRQGQAFF
cdr3_nt: TGTGCCAGCAAACGACAGGGCCAAGCTTTCTTT

j_call: TRBJ2-5
clone_size: many
v_call: TRBV7-9
d_call: NA
cdr3_aa: CASSPGGIQETQYF
cdr3_nt: TGTGCCAGCAGCCCAGGTGGAATTCAAGAGACCCAGTACTTC

j_call: TRBJ2-7
clone_size: NA
v_call: TRBV10-3
d_call: TRBD2
cdr3_aa: CAITRGGGEQYF
cdr3_nt: TGTGCCATCACCCGAGGCGGGGGCGAGCAGTACTTC

j_call: TRBJ2-2
clone_size: NA
v_call: TRBV9
d_call: NA
cdr3_aa: CASSPDGSTGELFF
cdr3_nt: TGTGCCAGCAGCCCGGACGGCAGCACCGGGGAGCTGTTTTTT

j_call: TRBJ2-6
clone_size: many
v_call: TRBV7-3
d_call: NA
cdr3_aa: CASSLSGGVLTF
cdr3_nt: TGTGCCAGCAGCTTATCGGGCGGCGTCCTGACTTTC

j_call: TRBJ2-3
clone_size: NA
v_call: TRBV5-1
d_call: NA
cdr3_aa: CASSLAVGSTDTQYF
cdr3_nt: TGCGCCAGCAGCTTGGCCGTCGGCAGTACAGATACGCAGTATTTT

j_call: TRBJ2-3
clone_size: few
v_call: TRBV11-3
d_call: NA
cdr3_aa: CASSSGQLTDTQYF
cdr3_nt: TGTGCCAGCAGCTCCGGACAGCTCACAGATACGCAGTATTTT

j_call: TRBJ2-7
clone_size: few
v_call: TRBV7-2
d_call: TRBD1
cdr3_aa: CASSLAGQVYEQYF
cdr3_nt: TGTGCCAGCAGCTTAGCGGGACAGGTCTACGAGCAGTACTTC

j_call: TRBJ2-7
clone_size: many
v_call: TRBV20-1
d_call: NA
cdr3_aa: CSAMRDSYEQYF
cdr3_nt: TGCAGTGCTATGCGGGATTCCTACGAGCAGTACTTC

j_call: TRBJ1-1
clone_size: many
v_call: TRBV10-3
d_call: TRBD1
cdr3_aa: CAIRGTGAGTEAFF
cdr3_nt: TGTGCCATCAGGGGGACAGGGGCCGGCACTGAAGCTTTCTTT

j_call: TRBJ1-4
clone_size: many
v_call: TRBV5-6
d_call: NA
cdr3_aa: CASSSRQSDAWLFF
cdr3_nt: TGTGCCAGCAGCTCTCGACAGTCCGACGCGTGGCTGTTTTTT

j_call: TRBJ1-6
clone_size: many
v_call: TRBV12-3/TRBV12-4
d_call: TRBD1
cdr3_aa: CASTSRDRASPLHF
cdr3_nt: TGTGCCAGCACCTCCCGGGACAGGGCTTCACCCCTCCACTTT

j_call: TRBJ2-2
clone_size: NA
v_call: TRBV7-8
d_call: NA
cdr3_aa: CASSSLVRNTGELFF
cdr3_nt: TGTGCCAGCAGCTCTCTAGTGCGGAACACCGGGGAGCTGTTTTTT

j_call: TRBJ1-6
clone_size: few
v_call: TRBV6-5
d_call: NA
cdr3_aa: CASRYDRGEGYSPLHF
cdr3_nt: TGTGCCAGCAGATACGATCGGGGAGAGGGTTATTCACCCCTCCACTTT

j_call: TRBJ1-2
clone_size: many
v_call: TRBV3-1
d_call: TRBD1
cdr3_aa: CASNIRGLPYGYTF
cdr3_nt: TGTGCCAGCAACATCAGGGGGTTACCATATGGCTACACCTTC

j_call: TRBJ2-2
clone_size: many
v_call: TRBV6-5
d_call: NA
cdr3_aa: CASRTYIGAGELFF
cdr3_nt: TGTGCCAGCCGCACCTACATAGGAGCCGGGGAGCTGTTTTTT

j_call: TRBJ2-1
clone_size: many
v_call: TRBV7-8
d_call: TRBD2
cdr3_aa: CASSPRTSGGNNEQFF
cdr3_nt: TGTGCCAGCAGCCCACGAACTAGCGGGGGCAACAATGAGCAGTTCTTC

j_call: TRBJ1-4
clone_size: NA
v_call: TRBV7-2
d_call: TRBD1
cdr3_aa: CASSPGQEANEKLFF
cdr3_nt: TGTGCCAGCAGCCCCGGACAGGAGGCTAATGAAAAACTGTTTTTT

j_call: TRBJ2-7
clone_size: few
v_call: TRBV18
d_call: NA
cdr3_aa: CASSPPGRGEQYF
cdr3_nt: TGTGCCAGCTCACCCCCCGGCCGAGGCGAGCAGTACTTC

j_call: TRBJ1-5
clone_size: many
v_call: TRBV7-2
d_call: NA
cdr3_aa: CASSLAPTGSWGQPQHF
cdr3_nt: TGTGCCAGCAGCTTAGCGCCAACAGGGAGTTGGGGTCAGCCCCAGCATTTT

j_call: TRBJ1-6
clone_size: NA
v_call: TRBV7-2
d_call: NA
cdr3_aa: CASSPTTATLHF
cdr3_nt: TGTGCCAGCAGCCCCACGACGGCCACCCTCCACTTT